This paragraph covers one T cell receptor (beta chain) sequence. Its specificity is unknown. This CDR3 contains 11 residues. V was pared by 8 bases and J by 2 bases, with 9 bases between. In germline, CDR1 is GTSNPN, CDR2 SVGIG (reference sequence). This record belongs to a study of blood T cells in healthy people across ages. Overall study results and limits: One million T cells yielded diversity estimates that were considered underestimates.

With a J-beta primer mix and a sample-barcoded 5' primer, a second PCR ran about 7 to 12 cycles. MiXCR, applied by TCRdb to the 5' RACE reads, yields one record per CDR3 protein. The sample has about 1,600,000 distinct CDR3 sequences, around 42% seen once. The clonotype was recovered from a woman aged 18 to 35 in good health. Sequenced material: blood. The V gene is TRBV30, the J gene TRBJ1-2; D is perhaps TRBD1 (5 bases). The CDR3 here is CAQTANYGYTF. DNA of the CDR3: TGTGCCCAGACAGCGAACTATGGCTACACCTTC. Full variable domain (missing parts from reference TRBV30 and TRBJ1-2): SQTIHQWPATLVQPVGSPLSLECTVEGTSNPNLYWYRQAAGRGLQLLFYSVGIGQISSEVPQNLSASRPQDRQFILSSKKLLLSDSGFYLCAQTANYGYTFGSGTRLTVV.